The 11 T cell receptor beta chains below all came from one sample that was sequenced in a study of long-term antiretroviral therapy in people with HIV. An immunoSEQ assay, version v3.0, was performed at survey level. Assay used: immunoSEQ multiplex PCR; TCRdb lists only in-frame clones, some missing. The table records 25,000 to 30,000 clones, 90% of them present only once. This material consisted of unsorted PBMCs, taken 3.2 years before starting antiretroviral therapy. Receptors originate from a man between 45 and 60 years old with HIV.

The chain couples TRBV5-1 to TRBJ2-1; D possibly matches TRBD1 or TRBD2 (5 bases each). V was pared by 6 bases and J by 9 bases, with 16 bases between. The V gene's germline CDR1 is SGHRS and CDR2 YFSETQ. CDR3 size: 13 residues. The CDR3: CASTQLPGTEQFF. DNA of the CDR3: TGCGCCAGCACGCAACTGCCCGGGACTGAGCAGTTCTTC.

The chain is built from TRBV29-1 and TRBJ2-7, with 12 nucleotides matching TRBD2. Germline CDR1 is SQVTM and CDR2 is ANQGSEA. The J segment lost 2 bases and the V segment lost 4 bases, leaving 0 bases of the junction unmatched. This CDR3 is built from 13 residues. CDR3 bases: TGCAGCGTTGGGACTAGCGGGGCCTACGAGCAGTACTTC. This sequence encodes CSVGTSGAYEQYF.

V gene TRBV6-6 combines with J gene TRBJ2-7; no reliable D call. CDR3 length: 12 residues. Germline V CDR1 and CDR2: MNHNY, SVGAGI (reference sequence). V lost 10 bases and J 5 bases, leaving 15 bases between the germline ends. The CDR3 loop is CATVSHTHEQYF. In DNA, the CDR3 is TGTGCCACCGTCAGTCATACGCACGAGCAGTACTTC.

This rearrangement joins TRBV19 to TRBJ2-7, with a possible D match to TRBD2 (6 bases). CDR1 is LNHDA and CDR2 is SQIVND in the germline V gene (reference sequence). This CDR3 comprises 14 residues. Trimming shortened V by 4 bases and J by 2 bases, and 12 bases separated the two germline ends. The CDR3 here is CASSTRGFTYEQYF. DNA of the CDR3: TGTGCCAGTAGTACGCGGGGCTTTACCTACGAGCAGTACTTC.

The rearrangement uses TRBV5-4 and TRBJ2-5, with TRBD2 as a possible D gene (6 bases). Trimming took off 3 bases at V and 2 bases at J, with 17 bases between the two ends. CDR1 is SGHNT, CDR2 YYREEE, per germline (reference sequence). This CDR3 spans 16 amino acids. CDR3 nucleotide sequence: TGTGCCAGCAGCTGGGGGAGCACGGGGGAGCAAGAGACCCAGTACTTC. It encodes CASSWGSTGEQETQYF.

The chain has TRBV9 and TRBJ1-2; D remains ambiguous. V was shortened by 0 bases and J by 6 bases, with 6 bases between the two germline ends. Germline values: CDR1 SGDLS, CDR2 YYNGEE. This CDR3 is built from 12 residues. The CDR3: CASSVGLNGYTF. The CDR3 nucleotides read TGTGCCAGCAGCGTAGGGCTTAATGGCTACACCTTC.

The V gene is TRBV6-5, the J gene TRBJ1-1; 7 bases map to TRBD1. The CDR3 has 14 amino acids. The germline CDR1 and CDR2 sequences are MNHEY and SVGAGI. J was trimmed by 4 bases and V by 2 bases; bases with no gene match: 4. This chain's CDR3 is CASSYRQGGTEAFF. CDR3 coding DNA: TGTGCCAGCAGTTACCGACAGGGTGGCACTGAAGCTTTCTTT.

J is TRBJ1-4 and V is TRBV5-1; D is uncertain. This CDR3 contains 14 residues. Germline CDR1 is SGHRS and CDR2 is YFSETQ. V was trimmed by 0 bases and J by 6 bases, leaving 9 bases between them. This CDR3 reads CASSLAAGDEKLFF. CDR3 nucleotide sequence: TGCGCCAGCAGCTTGGCGGCTGGGGATGAAAAACTGTTTTTT. The whole variable domain, remainder taken from reference TRBV5-1 and TRBJ1-4, is KAGVTQTPRYLIKTRGQQVTLSCSPISGHRSVSWYQQTPGQGLQFLFEYFSETQRNKGNFPGRFSGRQFSNSRSEMNVSTLELGDSALYLCASSLAAGDEKLFFGSGTQLSVL.

The rearrangement links TRBV5-8 to TRBJ1-2, with 7 bases that match TRBD1. The CDR3 sequence is 16 residues long. The germline gives CDR1 SGHTS, CDR2 YDEGEE. Trimming removed 0 bases from V and 4 bases from J; junction bases left unmatched: 9. CDR3 nucleotide sequence: TGTGCCAGCAGCTTGGCCGGGACAGAAATCCTCTATGGCTACACCTTC. Translation gives CASSLAGTEILYGYTF. Using reference TRBV5-8 and TRBJ1-2 for the parts outside the CDR3, the full variable domain is EAGVTQSPTHLIKTRGQQATLRCSPISGHTSVYWYQQALGLGLQFLLWYDEGEERNRGNFPPRFSGRQFPNYSSELNVNALELEDSALYLCASSLAGTEILYGYTFGSGTRLTVV.

The J gene is TRBJ2-7, the V gene TRBV6-5, with 8 bases matching TRBD1. The CDR3 has 15 amino acids. The germline CDR1 and CDR2 sequences are MNHEY and SVGAGI. J was trimmed by 2 bases and V by 2 bases; bases with no gene match: 5. In DNA form, the CDR3 reads TGTGCCAGCAGTTACCAGCCGGGACAGGCCTACGAGCAGTACTTC. Translating it yields CASSYQPGQAYEQYF.

V gene TRBV5-1 combines with J gene TRBJ2-5; 7 nucleotides agree with TRBD2. The V segment lost 7 bases and the J segment 3 bases; nucleotides outside the gene matches: 9. Germline CDR1 SGHRS, CDR2 YFSETQ. The CDR3 sequence is 14 residues long. CDR3 DNA sequence: TGCGCCAGCGGTCGAGCGGGAACCAAAGAGACCCAGTACTTC. This sequence encodes CASGRAGTKETQYF.